The 19 T cell receptor beta chains presented below share a single source sample, sequenced in a study of T cells after yellow fever vaccination. In TCRdb, the 5' RACE reads were re-called with MiXCR into one record per CDR3 protein. The table lists 300,000 to 350,000 distinct CDR3 sequences, about 4% of them singletons, with around 24% in the top ten. Sequences were derived from PBMCs, sampled 5 days after the yellow fever booster vaccination. The receptor source for this set is a man aged 18 to 29 who received the YFV17D yellow fever vaccine.

V is TRBV11-1 and J is TRBJ2-5; perhaps TRBD1 as D (7 bases). This CDR3 has 18 residues. Germline V gene data show CDR1 as SGHAT and CDR2 as FQDESV (reference sequence). Trimming pared 3 bases from V and 7 bases from J, leaving 27 bases between. The CDR3 here is CASSLSLQGGILWRTQYF. The CDR3 DNA follows: TGTGCCAGCAGCTTGAGTTTGCAGGGGGGAATATTGTGGAGGACCCAGTACTTC.

V and J are TRBV5-8 and TRBJ2-7; D is undetermined. Between the trimmed V and J ends, which lost 0 bases and 6 bases, there was a span of 16 bases. The CDR3 covers 15 residues. Germline V gene lookup returns CDR1 SGHTS and CDR2 YDEGEE. CDR3 loop: CASSLDSWGSGEQYV. DNA for the CDR3: TGTGCCAGCAGCTTGGATTCTTGGGGTTCGGGCGAGCAGTACGTC.

A few counts support this clonotype. The chain recombines TRBV5-5 with TRBJ2-2, with D possibly being TRBD1 or TRBD2 (6 bases each). CDR1 is SGHKS and CDR2 is YYEKEE in the germline V gene (reference sequence). V was cut by 0 bases and J by 2 bases, with 17 bases left in between. The CDR3 runs 18 residues. CDR3 protein: CASSLVGGGGLNTGELFF. The DNA for the CDR3 is TGTGCCAGCAGCTTGGTCGGTGGTGGGGGGCTTAACACCGGGGAGCTGTTTTTT.

This clonotype has a count of ten or more. The chain is built from TRBV20-1 and TRBJ1-2; 7 nucleotides line up with TRBD1. This CDR3 spans 14 amino acids. The germline V gene encodes CDR1 DFQATT and CDR2 SNEGSKA (reference sequence). J gave up 5 bases and V 3 bases, and 9 bases lay outside the gene matches. This CDR3 reads CSASGPTGRYGYTF. CDR3 sequence (DNA): TGCAGTGCTAGTGGGCCGACAGGGAGGTATGGCTACACCTTC.

This clonotype appeared many times. J is TRBJ2-3 and V is TRBV5-1, with D possibly being TRBD2 (5 bases). Trimming cost V 5 bases and J 4 bases, with 11 bases left between them. From germline, CDR1 is SGHRS and CDR2 YFSETQ. The CDR3 consists of 13 residues. CDR3 bases: TGCGCCAGCAGACGTGGAGCGGCAGATACGCAGTATTTT. Protein product: CASRRGAADTQYF.

This clonotype was seen repeatedly, ten times or more. V is TRBV7-9 and J is TRBJ2-1, with D perhaps TRBD2 (6 bases). CDR1 and CDR2 from the germline V gene are SEHNR and FQNEAQ (reference sequence). CDR3 size: 14 residues. V gave up 3 bases and J gave up 3 bases, with 9 bases separating them. CDR3 nucleotides: TGTGCCAGCAGCTTTGCGGGGTACTACAATGAGCAGTTCTTC. Translated, it gives CASSFAGYYNEQFF.

In this sample, this clonotype turned up a few times. Germline is not matched at one junction end, which may reflect a read error. The genes are TRBV14 and TRBJ1-4; D is possibly TRBD1 (6 bases). This CDR3 has 13 amino acids. The V gene's germline CDR1 is SGHDN and CDR2 FVKESK. CDR3 protein: CASSLTDRSEPPF. CDR3 nucleotide sequence: TGTGCCAGCAGCCTAACCGACAGGTCGGAGCCCCCTTTT.

The chain uses TRBV20-1 and TRBJ2-7; D remains ambiguous. V lost 3 bases, J lost 6 bases, and 12 bases lay in between. CDR3 size: 12 residues. Germline CDR1 and CDR2: DFQATT and SNEGSKA (reference sequence). CDR3 loop: CSARVDLAEQYF. The CDR3 coding sequence is TGCAGTGCTAGGGTGGACCTCGCCGAGCAGTACTTC.

The chain combines TRBV7-3 with TRBJ2-2; 13 nucleotides line up with TRBD2. Trimming at V came to 0 bases and at J to 0 bases, leaving 13 bases not matched to a gene. CDR3 length equals 22 residues. Germline V gene data show CDR1 as SGHTA and CDR2 as FQGTGA. CDR3 DNA sequence: TGTGCCAGCAGCTTAACGGCTCGGGCCCTACTAGCGGGGGGGGCGAACACCGGGGAGCTGTTTTTT. Translated, it gives CASSLTARALLAGGANTGELFF.

This clonotype was recorded many times. The chain carries TRBV27 and TRBJ2-1, with 10 bases aligning to TRBD2. The CDR3 runs to 14 residues. CDR1 is MNHEY, CDR2 SMNVEV, per germline (reference sequence). Trimming cost V 6 bases and J 10 bases; bases outside gene matches: 9. In DNA form, the CDR3 reads TGTGCCAGCAGCACCGACCCGACTAGCGGGGAGCAGTTCTTC. This codes for CASSTDPTSGEQFF.

There are many counts of this clonotype. The CDR3 reads CASSVGVSSYNEQFF. The CDR3 DNA is TGTGCCAGCAGCGTAGGTGTTAGCTCCTACAATGAGCAGTTCTTC. The rearrangement links TRBV9 to TRBJ2-1; D gene unclear. CDR1 and CDR2 (germline): SGDLS, YYNGEE. Trimming cost V 0 bases and J 0 bases, with 7 bases left between them. This CDR3 comprises 15 residues.

This clonotype was seen only a few times. The V and J genes are TRBV7-9 and TRBJ1-2; D not certain. CDR1 and CDR2 from the germline V gene are SEHNR and FQNEAQ (reference sequence). The CDR3 is made up of 13 amino acids. V lost 5 bases and J 4 bases, leaving 11 bases between the germline ends. CDR3 coding DNA: TGTGCCAGCAGCCTAATGGGGTCCTATGGCTACACCTTC. Its protein product is CASSLMGSYGYTF.

This chain links TRBV7-2 with TRBJ2-1; D perhaps matches TRBD2 (7 bases). The ends were cut back, 10 bases at V and 8 bases at J, with 18 bases in the middle. The CDR3 spans 13 residues. CDR1 and CDR2 (germline): SGHTA, FQGNSA. The CDR3 sequence: CATAGAVLHEQFF. In DNA, the CDR3 is TGTGCCACCGCGGGGGCGGTTCTCCATGAGCAGTTCTTC.

This clonotype has a count of ten or more. V and J are TRBV20-1 and TRBJ1-1, with 7 bases identical to TRBD1. The V and J ends lost 4 bases and 2 bases, in that order; junction bases with no gene match: 7. The germline V gene encodes CDR1 DFQATT and CDR2 SNEGSKA (reference sequence). This CDR3 is built from 14 residues. The CDR3 DNA reads as TGCAGTGCTACCCCGGGACAGCTAAACACTGAAGCTTTCTTT. It encodes CSATPGQLNTEAFF.

The chain links TRBV12-3 or TRBV12-4 to TRBJ1-1; 7 bases match TRBD1. This CDR3 spans 17 amino acids. Trimming took 5 bases from V and 2 from J; bases not matched to a gene: 14. The CDR3: CASSPEGRGRFNTEAFF. CDR3 coding DNA: TGTGCCAGCAGTCCCGAAGGGAGGGGGCGATTCAACACTGAAGCTTTCTTT.

This clonotype was detected only a few times. The rearrangement links TRBV5-6 to TRBJ2-5, with 10 bases identical to TRBD2. Germline V gives CDR1 SGHDT, CDR2 YYEEEE. Losses at the gene ends were 0 bases for V and 4 bases for J; bases not matched to a gene: 6. There are 16 residues in the CDR3. The CDR3 loop is CASSLASSSGGETQYF. The CDR3 DNA reads as TGTGCCAGCAGCTTGGCCTCTTCTAGCGGGGGAGAGACCCAGTACTTC.

This clonotype was picked up many times. V is TRBV2 and J is TRBJ2-5, with D tentatively TRBD1 or TRBD2 (7 bases each). The CDR3 has 14 amino acids. The V and J ends lost 6 bases and 6 bases respectively, with 17 bases between them. Germline V lookup: CDR1 SNHLY, CDR2 FYNNEI. CDR3 nucleotides: TGTGCCAGCAGCTTACAGGGGAGGGGTAAGACCCAGTACTTC. Its protein is CASSLQGRGKTQYF.

This clonotype occurred many times. The chain employs TRBV5-5 and TRBJ1-6, with 7 bases lining up with TRBD1. J gave up 10 bases and V 3 bases, and 10 bases lay outside the gene matches. Germline CDR1 reads SGHKS; CDR2 reads YYEKEE (reference sequence). There are 15 residues in the CDR3. The CDR3 here is CASSSTDRRRSPLHF. The DNA of the CDR3 is TGTGCCAGCAGCTCAACGGACAGGAGACGGTCACCCCTCCACTTT.

The chain recombines TRBV11-2 with TRBJ2-7; D may be TRBD2 (5 bases). CDR3 size: 15 residues. CDR1 is SGHAT and CDR2 is FQNNGV in the germline V gene. V was trimmed by 1 base and J by 2 bases, leaving 12 bases between them. The CDR3 here is CASSLVSGSAYEQYV. For the CDR3, the DNA is TGTGCCAGCAGCTTAGTCTCGGGATCGGCCTACGAGCAGTACGTC.